This TCR beta chain was sequenced for a study of shared clonotypes between healthy human individuals. V lost 0 bases to trimming and J lost 2 bases, with 13 bases between them. The CDR3 has 16 amino acids. Germline loops: CDR1 LGHNA, CDR2 YSLEER. Sequencing was performed with immunoSEQ multiplex PCR; in TCRdb, only in-frame clones are kept and a portion is missing. The sample contains about 1.1 million clones, 75% to 85% of which appear only once. The J gene is TRBJ1-2, the V gene TRBV4-3; unclear D gene. Sample: memory CD4+ T cells from PBMCs. The subset here: CD45RA-negative fraction. The clonotype originates from a man between 18 and 35 years old in good health. Some clones in this sample may be carry-over from other donors' samples. This chain's CDR3 is CASSQDPTDVNYGYTF. DNA of the CDR3: TGCGCCAGCAGCCAAGATCCGACGGATGTCAACTATGGCTACACCTTC.